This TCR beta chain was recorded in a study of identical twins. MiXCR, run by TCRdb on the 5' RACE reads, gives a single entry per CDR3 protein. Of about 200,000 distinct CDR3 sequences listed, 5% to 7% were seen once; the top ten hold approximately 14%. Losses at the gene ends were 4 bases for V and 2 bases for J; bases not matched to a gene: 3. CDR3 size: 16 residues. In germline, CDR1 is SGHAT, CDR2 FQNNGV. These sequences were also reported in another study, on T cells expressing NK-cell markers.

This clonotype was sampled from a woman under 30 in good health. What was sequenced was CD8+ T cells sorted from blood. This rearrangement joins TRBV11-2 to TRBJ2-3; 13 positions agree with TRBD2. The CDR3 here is CASSSGLAGTTDTQYF. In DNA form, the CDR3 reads TGTGCCAGCAGCTCGGGACTAGCGGGGACCACAGATACGCAGTATTTT.